One sample yielded the 26 T cell receptor beta chains listed below, sequenced in a study of blood T cells in healthy people across ages. Combining a sample-barcoded 5' primer with a J-beta primer mix, a second PCR ran for 7 to 11 cycles. TCRdb re-called the 5' RACE reads with MiXCR, one entry per CDR3 protein. The sample lists over 600,000 distinct CDR3 sequences; less than 45% were seen once. The sample consisted of blood. The receptor set was obtained from a man at least 80 years old in good health.

Regarding this clonotype: A much bigger clone sits one base away, suggesting this may be a read error. This rearrangement joins TRBV5-1 to TRBJ2-3; D is perhaps TRBD2 (6 bases). Germline V gives CDR1 SGHRS, CDR2 YFSETQ. The CDR3 is made up of 15 amino acids. Trimming shortened V by 0 bases and J by 4 bases, and 12 bases separated the two germline ends. CDR3 sequence (DNA): TGCGCCAGCAGCTTGGGGCCGGCTAGCGCAGATACGCAGTATTTT. This translates into CASSLGPASADTQYF.

This clonotype appeared a single time. The rearrangement uses TRBV7-8 and TRBJ1-2; maybe TRBD1 (5 bases). Germline V gene sequence: CDR1 SGHVS, CDR2 FQNEAQ. This CDR3 has 15 residues. V shed 1 base and J shed 3 bases, with 12 bases lying between them. The CDR3 nucleotides are TGTGCCAGCAGCTTAGTGACCCAGGGTTACTATGGCTACACCTTC. Residues: CASSLVTQGYYGYTF. The full variable domain, with the rest looked up from reference TRBV7-8 and TRBJ1-2, is GAGVSQSPRYKVAKRGQDVALRCDPISGHVSLFWYQQALGQGPEFLTYFQNEAQLDKSGLPSDRFFAERPEGSVSTLKIQRTQQEDSAVYLCASSLVTQGYYGYTFGSGTRLTVV.

The chain's CDR3 is CASSRTGGFQETQYF. CDR3 nucleotide sequence: TGTGCCAGCAGCCGGACAGGCGGTTTCCAAGAGACCCAGTACTTC. The chain is built from TRBV11-2 and TRBJ2-5; 7 bases align to TRBD1. CDR3 length: 15 residues. V shed 5 bases and J 1 base; nucleotides not matched to a gene: 7. From germline, CDR1 is SGHAT and CDR2 FQNNGV.

The chain combines TRBV6-2 or TRBV6-3 with TRBJ2-1, with D uncertain. Trimming removed 5 bases from V and 9 bases from J, with 17 bases in between. The CDR3 sequence is 14 residues long. Germline CDR1 and CDR2: MNHEY and SVGEGT. This CDR3 reads CASSAGGRGPEQFF. The CDR3 DNA is TGTGCCAGCAGTGCCGGTGGCAGAGGACCTGAGCAGTTCTTC.

The chain has TRBV2 and TRBJ1-5; D gene ambiguous. The J call may be wrong; the DNA end is better matched by TRBJ2-3. The CDR3 is made up of 13 amino acids. Germline V gene sequence: CDR1 SNHLY, CDR2 FYNNEI. CDR3 DNA: TGTGCCAGCAGATTAACAGAAAATCAGCCCCAGTATTTT. Protein sequence: CASRLTENQPQYF.

The rearrangement uses TRBV18 and TRBJ1-1; tentatively, D is TRBD1 (5 bases). From germline, CDR1 is KGHSH and CDR2 LQKENI. V was pared by 2 bases and J by 7 bases, with 11 bases between. The CDR3 covers 13 residues. The chain's CDR3 is CASSPSGSIEAFF. CDR3 DNA sequence: TGTGCCAGCTCACCATCAGGGAGCATTGAAGCTTTCTTT. Variable domain in full (rest from reference TRBV18 and TRBJ1-1): NAGVMQNPRHLVRRRGQEARLRCSPMKGHSHVYWYRQLPEEGLKFMVYLQKENIIDESGMPKERFSAEFPKEGPSILRIQQVVRGDSAAYFCASSPSGSIEAFFGQGTRLTVV.

The chain links TRBV7-9 to TRBJ1-2; 8 bases are shared with TRBD1. Germline trimming cut 5 bases from V and 8 bases from J; bases unmatched to any gene: 7. The germline gives CDR1 SEHNR, CDR2 FQNEAQ (reference sequence). This CDR3 comprises 13 residues. The CDR3 sequence is CASSRGQGYGYTF. For the CDR3, the DNA is TGTGCCAGCAGCCGAGGACAGGGTTACGGCTACACCTTC.

This clonotype occurred a few times. The chain couples TRBV21-1 to TRBJ2-5; TRBD2, the table's D call, lacks a check against the DNA. TRBV21-1 is an annotated pseudogene. The CDR3 runs 13 residues. The CDR3 region is CASSKSPAETQYF. Written as DNA, the CDR3 is TGTGCCAGCAGCAAATCCCCCGCTGAAACCCAGTACTTC.

As regards this clonotype: Mismatch with germline at one junction end may stem from a read error. V usage is TRBV7-6 and J usage is TRBJ2-5, with TRBD2 matching 13 bases. This CDR3 is built from 16 residues. Germline V CDR1 and CDR2: SGHVS, FNYEAQ. CDR3 region: CASSQGTSGEQETQYF. The CDR3, as DNA: TGTGCTAGCAGCCAGGGGACTAGCGGGGAGCAAGAGACCCAGTACTTC.

This clonotype was counted only a few times. This chain connects TRBV7-2 to TRBJ2-3; 12 bases line up with TRBD2. J was trimmed by 5 bases and V by 3 bases; bases with no gene match: 12. The CDR3 contains 18 residues. Looked up from germline, CDR1 is SGHTA and CDR2 is FQGNSA. CDR3 loop: CASSLAPSSGRALDTQYF. Here the CDR3 DNA reads TGTGCCAGCAGCTTGGCCCCCTCTAGCGGGAGGGCCTTAGATACGCAGTATTTT.

The chain uses TRBV6-2 or TRBV6-3 and TRBJ2-1; 8 nucleotides align to TRBD2. This CDR3 spans 16 amino acids. Germline trimming cut 4 bases from V and 1 base from J; bases unmatched to any gene: 6. The germline V gene encodes CDR1 MNHEY and CDR2 SVGEGT. The CDR3 sequence is CASSSQRERSYNEQFF. The CDR3 DNA reads TGTGCCAGCAGTTCCCAGCGGGAGAGGTCCTACAATGAGCAGTTCTTC.

This clonotype was found many times. CDR3 in DNA: TGCAGCGTTCAACAGGATGAGGGATATGGCTACACCTTC. It translates to CSVQQDEGYGYTF. This chain uses TRBV29-1 with TRBJ1-2, with D tentatively TRBD1 (5 bases). Germline V gene data show CDR1 as SQVTM and CDR2 as ANQGSEA. V lost 5 bases, J lost 5 bases, and 15 bases lay in between. This CDR3 region has 13 residues.

The chain has TRBV20-1 and TRBJ1-5; D possibly corresponds to TRBD1 (5 bases). V was shortened by 3 bases and J by 6 bases, with 15 bases between the two germline ends. There are 14 residues in the CDR3. Germline-derived CDR1 and CDR2 are DFQATT and SNEGSKA (reference sequence). The CDR3 DNA sequence: TGCAGTGCTAGCAAAAGGAGTCAGGGTCAGCCCCAGCATTTT. Protein product: CSASKRSQGQPQHF.

The chain links TRBV11-3 to TRBJ2-1; 8 bases agree with TRBD2. CDR3 length: 14 residues. Germline CDR1 is SGHNT and CDR2 is YENEEA. The junction had 2 bases not matched to a gene; V was cut back by 3 bases and J by 4 bases. The CDR3 nucleotides read TGTGCCAGCAGCTTGGGACTAGGGTACAATGAGCAGTTCTTC. It yields the protein CASSLGLGYNEQFF.

This clonotype was seen only a few times. The J gene is TRBJ1-2, the V gene TRBV24-1; D is perhaps TRBD1 (6 bases). Germline CDR1 KGHDR, CDR2 SFDVKD. V shed 5 bases and J shed 7 bases, with 10 bases lying between them. CDR3 length: 12 residues. The CDR3 here is CATSAGASGYTF. The CDR3, as DNA: TGTGCCACCAGTGCAGGGGCAAGTGGCTACACCTTC.

The chain uses TRBV20-1 and TRBJ2-7; 9 bases match TRBD2. The J call may be wrong; the DNA end is better matched by TRBJ2-4. The CDR3 covers 14 residues. Germline lookup yields CDR1 DFQATT and CDR2 SNEGSKA (reference sequence). CDR3 in DNA: TGCAGTGCTACGGGACTAGCAAACCCAAACATTCAGTACTTC. Amino acids: CSATGLANPNIQYF.

The V call is TRBV2, the J call TRBJ2-3, with 7 bases matching TRBD1. The CDR3 loop spans 14 amino acids. The germline gives CDR1 SNHLY, CDR2 FYNNEI. The junction had 6 bases not matched to a gene; V was cut back by 7 bases and J by 2 bases. CDR3 sequence: CASTRDRYTDTQYF. CDR3 DNA sequence: TGTGCCAGCACCCGGGACAGATACACAGATACGCAGTATTTT.

Details on this clonotype: This sequence may be a read error, since a much larger clone differs from it by one base. J is TRBJ2-1 and V is TRBV6-6; the D is unclear. This CDR3 region has 13 residues. Germline values: CDR1 MNHNY, CDR2 SVGAGI (reference sequence). V lost 2 bases and J 8 bases, leaving 10 bases between the germline ends. The CDR3 nucleotides are TGTGCCAGCAGTTACCAACAAGGCGATGAGCAGTTCTTC. Translated: CASSYQQGDEQFF.

This rearrangement joins TRBV5-1 to TRBJ2-3, with a weak D call TRBD2 (6 bases). The CDR3 extends over 16 amino acids. The V gene's germline CDR1 is SGHRS and CDR2 YFSETQ. The V end was cut by 5 bases, the J end by 0 bases, with 16 bases between. The CDR3 region has the DNA TGCGCCAGCAGTCGGCCCCAAGGGACTAGCACAGATACGCAGTATTTT. Translation: CASSRPQGTSTDTQYF.

The chain recombines TRBV6-2 or TRBV6-3 with TRBJ1-2, with D hard to call. The V end lost 4 bases, the J end lost 5 bases, and 11 bases lay between the germline ends. This CDR3 contains 13 residues. Per the germline V gene, CDR1 is MNHEY and CDR2 is SVGEGT. The CDR3 nucleotides read TGTGCCAGCAGTTTAACAGACCTATATGGCTACACCTTC. Encoded protein: CASSLTDLYGYTF.

Here the CDR3 reads CASHVRAGVYNEQFF. CDR3 nucleotides: TGTGCCAGCCACGTTCGAGCGGGAGTCTACAATGAGCAGTTCTTC. V and J are TRBV12-3 or TRBV12-4 and TRBJ2-1; 8 nucleotides agree with TRBD2. V trimming: 8 bases; J trimming: 3 bases; junction bases outside the gene matches: 9. This CDR3 has 15 residues.

Worth noting for this clonotype: The junction shows a germline mismatch at one end, possibly a read error. V and J are TRBV6-6 and TRBJ2-6, with 7 bases lining up with TRBD2. The CDR3 sequence is 17 residues long. Germline V gene lookup returns CDR1 MNHNY and CDR2 SVGAGI (reference sequence). This CDR3 is CASSSGRGHSGANVPTF. The CDR3 nucleotides read TGTGCCAGCAGTTCTGGGAGGGGCCACTCTGGGGCCAACGTCCCGACTTTC.

About this clonotype itself: The junction shows a germline mismatch at one end, possibly a read error. The gene calls are TRBV7-2 and TRBJ1-6; D call uncertain. This CDR3 has 14 residues. Per germline, CDR1 SGHTA and CDR2 FQGNSA. In DNA form, the CDR3 reads TGTGCCAGCAGATCCAGCTCCTATAATTCACCCCCCCACTTT. Amino acid sequence: CASRSSSYNSPPHF.

The chain has TRBV6-5 and TRBJ2-1, with D possibly being TRBD1 or TRBD2 (5 bases each). Germline CDR1 and CDR2: MNHEY and SVGAGI. V was clipped by 6 bases and J by 5 bases, with 20 bases between them. The CDR3 loop spans 16 amino acids. CDR3 region: CASSQKGPLPNNEQFF. The CDR3 nucleotides are TGTGCCAGCAGCCAGAAGGGACCTCTTCCCAACAATGAGCAGTTCTTC.

The chain couples TRBV20-1 to TRBJ2-5, with TRBD1 matching 9 bases. CDR3 length: 13 amino acids. Germline V CDR1 and CDR2: DFQATT, SNEGSKA (reference sequence). V lost 6 bases to trimming and J lost 4 bases; unmatched junction nucleotides: 6. The CDR3 DNA sequence: TGCAGTGCCCACAGGGGGCGGCCAGAGACCCAGTACTTC. This encodes CSAHRGRPETQYF.

As to this clonotype: Germline is not matched at one junction end, which may reflect a read error. The CDR3 is CASTRQDTNTRELFF. The CDR3 nucleotides are TGTGCCAGCACAAGACAGGATACGAACACCAGGGAGCTGTTTTTT. V gene TRBV6-1 combines with J gene TRBJ2-2, with D possibly matching TRBD1 (6 bases). This CDR3 region has 15 residues. Germline CDR1 is MNHNS and CDR2 is SASEGT.